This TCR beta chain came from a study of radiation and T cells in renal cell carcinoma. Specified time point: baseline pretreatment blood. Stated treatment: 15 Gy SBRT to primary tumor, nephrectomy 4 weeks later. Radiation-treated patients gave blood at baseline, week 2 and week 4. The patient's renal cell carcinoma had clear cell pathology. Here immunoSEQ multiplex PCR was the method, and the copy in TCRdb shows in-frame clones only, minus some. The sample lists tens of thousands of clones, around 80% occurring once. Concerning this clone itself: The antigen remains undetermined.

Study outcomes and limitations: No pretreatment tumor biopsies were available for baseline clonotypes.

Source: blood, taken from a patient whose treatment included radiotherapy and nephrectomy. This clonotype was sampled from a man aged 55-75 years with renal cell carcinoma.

CDR3 sequence: CASSSPRQGNTEAFF. Here the CDR3 DNA reads TGTGCCAGCAGCTCTCCTCGACAGGGGAACACTGAAGCTTTCTTT. This sequence joins TRBV7-8 and TRBJ1-1; 7 bases align to TRBD1. Per the germline V gene, CDR1 is SGHVS and CDR2 is FQNEAQ. This CDR3 spans 15 amino acids. V gave up 4 bases and J gave up 1 base; unmatched junction bases: 6.